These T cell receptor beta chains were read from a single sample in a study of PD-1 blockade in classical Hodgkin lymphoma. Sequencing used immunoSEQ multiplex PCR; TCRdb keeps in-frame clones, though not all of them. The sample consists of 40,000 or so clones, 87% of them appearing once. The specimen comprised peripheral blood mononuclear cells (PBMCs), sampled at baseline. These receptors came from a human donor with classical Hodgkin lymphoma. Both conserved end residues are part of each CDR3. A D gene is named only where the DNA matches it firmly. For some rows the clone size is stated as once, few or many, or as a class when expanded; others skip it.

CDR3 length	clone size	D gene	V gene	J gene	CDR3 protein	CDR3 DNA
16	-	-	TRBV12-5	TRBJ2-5	CASGLVRQPCWETQYF	TGTGCTAGTGGTTTGGTACGGCAACCCTGTTGGGAGACCCAGTACTTC
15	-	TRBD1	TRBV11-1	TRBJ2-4	CASSPRGRAKNIQYF	TGTGCCAGCAGCCCGAGGGGGCGAGCCAAAAACATTCAGTACTTC
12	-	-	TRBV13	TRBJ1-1	CASSRAGTEAFF	TGTGCCAGCAGCAGGGCCGGCACTGAAGCTTTCTTT
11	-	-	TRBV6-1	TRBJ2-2	CASRKIGELFF	TGTGCCAGCAGAAAGATCGGGGAGCTGTTTTTT
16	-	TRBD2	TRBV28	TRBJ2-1	CASSFRPSGLKNEQFF	TGTGCCAGCAGTTTTCGGCCTAGCGGGCTAAAGAATGAGCAGTTCTTC
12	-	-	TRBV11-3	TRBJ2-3	CASSSFPGIQYF	TGTGCCAGCAGCTCATTCCCGGGAATACAGTATTTT
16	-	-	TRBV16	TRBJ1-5	CASSQSGEFSYQPQHF	TGTGCCAGCAGCCAATCCGGAGAATTCAGTTATCAGCCCCAGCATTTT
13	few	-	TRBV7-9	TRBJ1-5	CASSPQGFQPQHF	TGTGCCAGCAGCCCTCAGGGGTTCCAGCCCCAGCATTTT
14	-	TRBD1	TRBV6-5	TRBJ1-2	CASSYDRGNYGYTF	TGTGCCAGCAGTTACGACAGGGGAAACTATGGCTACACCTTC
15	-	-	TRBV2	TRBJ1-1	CASSETRGRGTEAFF	TGTGCCAGCAGTGAAACCCGGGGCAGAGGGACTGAAGCTTTCTTT
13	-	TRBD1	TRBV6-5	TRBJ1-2	CASSYEGTVGYTF	TGTGCCAGCAGTTACGAGGGGACAGTTGGCTACACCTTC
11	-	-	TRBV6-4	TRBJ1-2	CASSQGYGYTF	TGTGCCAGCAGCCAGGGCTATGGCTACACCTTC
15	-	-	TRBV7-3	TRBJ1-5	CASSPRSTSNQPQHF	TGTGCCAGCAGCCCCCGGAGTACTAGCAATCAGCCCCAGCATTTT
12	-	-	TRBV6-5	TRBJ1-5	CASSSGNQPQHF	TGTGCCAGCAGTTCGGGCAATCAGCCCCAGCATTTT
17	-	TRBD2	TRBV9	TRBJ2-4	CASSAGGLSSFKNIQYF	TGTGCCAGCAGCGCGGGGGGGCTTAGCTCCTTCAAAAACATTCAGTACTTC
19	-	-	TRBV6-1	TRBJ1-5	CASSAAPTGSTAGYQPQHF	TGTGCCAGCAGTGCCGCCCCCACAGGGAGTACTGCCGGGTATCAGCCCCAGCATTTT
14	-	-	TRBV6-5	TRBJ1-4	CASSQRGPNEKLFF	TGTGCCAGCAGTCAACGGGGCCCTAATGAAAAACTGTTTTTT
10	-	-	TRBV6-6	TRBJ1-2	CASKGNGYTF	TGTGCCAGCAAGGGAAACGGCTACACCTTC
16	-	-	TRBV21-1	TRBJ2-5	CASSPRKRERRETQYF	TGTGCCAGCAGCCCGAGAAAGCGGGAGCGGAGGGAGACCCAGTACTTC
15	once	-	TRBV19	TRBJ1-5	CASSILPGGNQPQHF	TGTGCCAGTAGTATTCTCCCAGGAGGCAATCAGCCCCAGCATTTT
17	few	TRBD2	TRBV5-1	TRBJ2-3	CASSLPTSGGTTDTQYF	TGCGCCAGCAGCTTACCTACTAGCGGGGGGACCACAGATACGCAGTATTTT
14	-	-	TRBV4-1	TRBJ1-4	CASSPYPSNEKLFF	TGCGCCAGCAGCCCTTATCCCAGTAATGAAAAACTGTTTTTT
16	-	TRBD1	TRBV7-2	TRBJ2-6	CASSLVGQAGANVLTF	TGTGCCAGCAGCTTAGTTGGACAGGCCGGGGCCAACGTCCTGACTTTC
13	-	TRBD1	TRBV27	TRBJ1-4	CASRGRGGVKLFF	TGTGCCAGCAGAGGCAGGGGGGGGGTAAAACTGTTTTTT
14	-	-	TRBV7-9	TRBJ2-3	CASSFSRVVDTQYF	TGTGCCAGCAGCTTTTCCCGGGTGGTCGATACGCAGTATTTT
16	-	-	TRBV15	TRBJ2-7	CATSRPSGQTSYEQYF	TGTGCCACCAGCAGACCCTCGGGGCAGACCTCCTACGAGCAGTACTTC
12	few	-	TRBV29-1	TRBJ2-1	CSVGDFANEQFF	TGCAGCGTTGGCGATTTTGCCAATGAGCAGTTCTTC
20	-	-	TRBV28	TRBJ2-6	CASSFKLQTVYLSVANVLTF	TGTGCCAGCAGCTTCAAACTTCAGACAGTCTATCTGTCGGTGGCCAACGTCCTGACTTTC
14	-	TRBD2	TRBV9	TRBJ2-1	CASSVGVAGAARFF	TGTGCCAGCAGCGTGGGAGTAGCGGGGGCCGCCCGGTTCTTC
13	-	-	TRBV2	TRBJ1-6	CASTPWEDSPLHF	TGTGCCAGCACCCCCTGGGAGGATTCACCCCTCCACTTT
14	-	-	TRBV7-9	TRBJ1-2	CASSLSRSVYGYTF	TGTGCCAGCAGCTTATCCCGGTCCGTATATGGCTACACCTTC
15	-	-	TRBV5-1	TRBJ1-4	CASSHLRGDDEKLFF	TGCGCCAGCAGCCACCTCAGGGGCGACGATGAAAAACTGTTTTTT
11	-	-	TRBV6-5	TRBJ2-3	CASSLEDTQYF	TGTGCCAGCAGCCTGGAGGATACGCAGTATTTT
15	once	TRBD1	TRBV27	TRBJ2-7	CASSAPGQGIYEQYF	TGTGCCAGCAGCGCCCCGGGACAGGGGATTTACGAGCAGTACTTC
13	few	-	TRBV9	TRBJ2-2	CASSVGVGGELFF	TGTGCCAGCAGCGTAGGGGTGGGCGGGGAGCTGTTTTTT
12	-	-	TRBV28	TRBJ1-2	CASTLQRVSYTF	TGTGCCAGCACCTTGCAAAGGGTCAGCTACACCTTC
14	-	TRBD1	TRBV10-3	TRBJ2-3	CAVNPGGFTDTQYF	TGTGCCGTAAATCCAGGGGGATTCACAGATACGCAGTATTTT
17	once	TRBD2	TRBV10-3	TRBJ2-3	CAISEPRTSGLTDTQYF	TGTGCCATCAGTGAGCCGCGGACTAGCGGGCTCACAGATACGCAGTATTTT
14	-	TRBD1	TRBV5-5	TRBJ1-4	CASSLQGASEKLFF	TGTGCCAGCAGCTTGCAGGGGGCGAGTGAAAAACTGTTTTTT
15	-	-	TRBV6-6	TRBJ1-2	CASSQTGNSGYGYTF	TGTGCCAGCAGTCAAACGGGGAATAGTGGCTATGGCTACACCTTC
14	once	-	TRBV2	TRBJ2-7	CASSEEVSSYEQYF	TGTGCCAGCAGTGAAGAGGTGAGCTCCTACGAGCAGTACTTC
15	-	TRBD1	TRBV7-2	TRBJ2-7	CASSLQTGSRYEQYF	TGTGCCAGCAGCCTACAGACAGGGTCAAGATACGAGCAGTACTTC
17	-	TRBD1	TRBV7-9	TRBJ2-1	CASSSLSGTGMIYEQFF	TGTGCCAGCAGCTCCCTCTCCGGGACAGGGATGATCTATGAGCAGTTCTTC
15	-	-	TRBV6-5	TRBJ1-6	CASSYRGPYNSPLHF	TGTGCCAGCAGTTACCGGGGCCCTTATAATTCACCCCTCCACTTT
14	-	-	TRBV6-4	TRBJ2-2	CASSDLGDPGELFF	TGTGCCAGCAGTGACTTGGGCGACCCCGGGGAGCTGTTTTTT
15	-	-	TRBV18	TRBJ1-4	CASSEGLGTNEKLFF	TGTGCCAGCTCGGAGGGGCTGGGAACTAATGAAAAACTGTTTTTT
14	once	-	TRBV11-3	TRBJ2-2	CASSLWGNTGELFF	TGTGCCAGCAGCTTATGGGGGAACACCGGGGAGCTGTTTTTT
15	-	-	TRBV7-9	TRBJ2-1	CASSLALGSYNEQFF	TGTGCCAGCAGCTTAGCTCTGGGCTCCTACAATGAGCAGTTCTTC
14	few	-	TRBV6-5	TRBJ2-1	CASSPTGPWGEQFF	TGTGCCAGCAGTCCGACTGGTCCCTGGGGTGAGCAGTTCTTC
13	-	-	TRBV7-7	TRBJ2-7	CASSLSEGSEQYF	TGTGCTAGCAGCTTATCGGAGGGTTCCGAGCAGTACTTC
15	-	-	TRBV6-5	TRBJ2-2	CASRTLTANTGELFF	TGTGCCAGCAGGACTTTGACTGCGAACACCGGGGAGCTGTTTTTT
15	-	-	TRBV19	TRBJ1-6	CASSIWGTYNSPLHF	TGTGCCAGTAGTATCTGGGGGACATATAATTCACCCCTCCACTTT
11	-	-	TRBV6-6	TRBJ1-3	CASSYGNTIYF	TGTGCCAGCAGTTACGGAAACACCATATATTTT
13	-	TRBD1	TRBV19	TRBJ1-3	CASGWDRQDTIYF	TGTGCCAGTGGATGGGACAGGCAAGACACCATATATTTT
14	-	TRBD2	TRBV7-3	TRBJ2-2	CASRAGVNTGELFF	TGTGCCAGCAGAGCGGGGGTAAACACCGGGGAGCTGTTTTTT
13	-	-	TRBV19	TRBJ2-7	CASSAGQTYEQYF	TGTGCCAGTAGTGCGGGACAGACGTACGAGCAGTACTTC
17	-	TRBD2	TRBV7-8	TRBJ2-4	CASSERDVPATKNIQYF	TGTGCCAGCAGCGAGCGGGATGTGCCCGCGACCAAAAACATTCAGTACTTC
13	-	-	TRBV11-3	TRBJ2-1	CASSRVGANEQFF	TGTGCCAGCTCCCGGGTGGGGGCCAATGAGCAGTTCTTC
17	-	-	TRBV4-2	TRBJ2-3	CASSQRGDGRPTDTQYF	TGTGCCAGCAGCCAAAGGGGAGACGGGAGACCCACAGATACGCAGTATTTT
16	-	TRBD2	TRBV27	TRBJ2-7	CASSISRTSGYYEQYF	TGTGCCAGCAGTATATCGAGGACTAGCGGATACTACGAGCAGTACTTC